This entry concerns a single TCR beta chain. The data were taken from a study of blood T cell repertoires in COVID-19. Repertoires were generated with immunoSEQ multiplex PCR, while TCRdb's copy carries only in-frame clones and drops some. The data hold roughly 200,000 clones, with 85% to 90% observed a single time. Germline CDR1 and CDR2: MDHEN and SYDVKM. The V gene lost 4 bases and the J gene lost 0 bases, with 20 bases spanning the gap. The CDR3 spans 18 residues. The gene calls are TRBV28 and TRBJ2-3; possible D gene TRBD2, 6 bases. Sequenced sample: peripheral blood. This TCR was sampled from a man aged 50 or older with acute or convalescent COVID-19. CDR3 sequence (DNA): TGTGCCAGCAGTTCCCCTTGGGGACTCAACTTAAGCACAGATACGCAGTATTTT. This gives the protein CASSSPWGLNLSTDTQYF. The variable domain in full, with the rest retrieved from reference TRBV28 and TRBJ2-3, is DVKVTQSSRYLVKRTGEKVFLECVQDMDHENMFWYRQDPGLGLRLIYFSYDVKMKEKGDIPEGYSVSREKKERFSLILESASTNQTSMYLCASSSPWGLNLSTDTQYFGPGTRLTVL.